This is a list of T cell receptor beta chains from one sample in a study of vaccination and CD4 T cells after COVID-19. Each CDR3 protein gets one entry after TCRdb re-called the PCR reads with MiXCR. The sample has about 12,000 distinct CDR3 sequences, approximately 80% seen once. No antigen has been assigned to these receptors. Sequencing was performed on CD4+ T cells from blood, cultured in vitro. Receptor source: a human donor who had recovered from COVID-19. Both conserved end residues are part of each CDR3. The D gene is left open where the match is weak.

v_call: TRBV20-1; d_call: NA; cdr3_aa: CSAISLAKNIQYF
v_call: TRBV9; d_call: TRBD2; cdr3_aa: CASSVLAGGEQYF
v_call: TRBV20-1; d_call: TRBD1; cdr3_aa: CSFAQGGLEAFF
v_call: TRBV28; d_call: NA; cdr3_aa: CASFNGFGTEAFF
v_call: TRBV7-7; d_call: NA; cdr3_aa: CASSRSGANTGELFF
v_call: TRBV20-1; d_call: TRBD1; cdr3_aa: CSARVNRGLGTEAFF
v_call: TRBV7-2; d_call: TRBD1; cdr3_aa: CASSAWTGKNQPQHF
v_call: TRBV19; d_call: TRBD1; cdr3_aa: CASSWGTGLETQYF
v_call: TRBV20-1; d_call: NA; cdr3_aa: CSANPGSTEAFF
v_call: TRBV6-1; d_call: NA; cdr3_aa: CASRRDSTDTQYF
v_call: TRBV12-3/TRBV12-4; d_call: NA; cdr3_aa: CASSIHGETQYF
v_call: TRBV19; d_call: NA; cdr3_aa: CASSIQGNSPLHF
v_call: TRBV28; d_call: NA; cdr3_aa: CASSPSGGAGPYEQYF
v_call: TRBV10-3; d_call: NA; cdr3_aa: CAINGGRGGYTF
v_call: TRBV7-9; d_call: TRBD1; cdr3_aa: CASSTDRASGTEAFF
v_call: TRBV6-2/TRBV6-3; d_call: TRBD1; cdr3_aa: CASSYRDRAQPQHF
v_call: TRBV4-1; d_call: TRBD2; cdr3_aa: CASSRWAHPAAGPSTDTQYF
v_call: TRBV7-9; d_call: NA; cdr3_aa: CASTPQGAEAFF
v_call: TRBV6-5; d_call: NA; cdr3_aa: CASSYTGQLGGGYTF
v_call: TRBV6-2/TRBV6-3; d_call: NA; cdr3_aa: CASSYYGGNQPQHF
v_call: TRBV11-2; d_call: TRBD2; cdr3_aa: CASSFGLAGVDEQYF
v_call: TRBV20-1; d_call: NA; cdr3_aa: CSATTSSRENTEAFF